The 27 T cell receptor beta chains reported below all come from one sample, sequenced in a study of blood T cell repertoires in COVID-19. Assay used: immunoSEQ multiplex PCR; TCRdb lists only in-frame clones, some missing. The sample records over 85,000 clones, approximately 87% being singletons. Sequenced input: peripheral blood. The receptors shown here come from a human donor in a cohort sampled during active COVID-19.

This clone was seen once. This chain connects TRBV5-5 to TRBJ1-5, with TRBD1 matching 8 bases. Trimming took 0 bases from V and 0 from J; bases not matched to a gene: 11. The CDR3 extends over 19 amino acids. Germline CDR1 SGHKS, CDR2 YYEKEE (reference sequence). CDR3 sequence (DNA): TGTGCCAGCAGCTTGGCCGGGACAGGTTTGGGGTTTAGCAATCAGCCCCAGCATTTT. This encodes CASSLAGTGLGFSNQPQHF. Complete variable domain (other parts from reference TRBV5-5 and TRBJ1-5): DAGVTQSPTHLIKTRGQQVTLRCSPISGHKSVSWYQQVLGQGPQFIFQYYEKEERGRGNFPDRFSARQFPNYSSELNVNALLLGDSALYLCASSLAGTGLGFSNQPQHFGDGTRLSIL.

J is TRBJ2-5 and V is TRBV6-5, with a tentative D call TRBD2 (5 bases). CDR1 and CDR2 (germline): MNHEY, SVGAGI. With 0 bases removed from V and 6 bases from J, the gap between germline ends came to 11 bases. This CDR3 has 14 residues. CDR3 protein: CASSYSNSGKTQYF. The CDR3 DNA sequence: TGTGCCAGCAGTTACTCGAATTCGGGGAAGACCCAGTACTTC.

CDR3: CASRADPDTQYF. The CDR3, as DNA: TGTGCCAGCAGAGCGGATCCAGATACGCAGTATTTT. The V and J genes are TRBV6-5 and TRBJ2-3; a possible D gene is TRBD2 (5 bases). Germline V lookup: CDR1 MNHEY, CDR2 SVGAGI. Trimming stripped 6 bases from V and 4 bases from J, with 8 bases between. This CDR3 is 12 amino acids long.

The rearrangement joins TRBV28 to TRBJ1-1, with 9 positions matching TRBD1. After removal of 2 bases from V and 0 bases from J, the junction contained 10 bases not matched to a gene. The CDR3 extends over 18 amino acids. The V gene's germline CDR1 is MDHEN and CDR2 SYDVKM. DNA for the CDR3: TGTGCCAGCAGTTTAAACTGGGGGACAGGGCCTCTGAACACTGAAGCTTTCTTT. It specifies CASSLNWGTGPLNTEAFF.

This sequence joins TRBV5-6 and TRBJ1-2; D possibly corresponds to TRBD1 (5 bases). Germline V gives CDR1 SGHDT, CDR2 YYEEEE. The CDR3 contains 14 residues. V was trimmed by 2 bases and J by 2 bases, leaving 10 bases between them. CDR3 DNA: TGTGCCAGCAGCTTTCGCAGGGCGAACTATGGCTACACCTTC. Protein sequence: CASSFRRANYGYTF.

This chain uses TRBV7-2 with TRBJ1-2; D gene ambiguous. CDR3 length equals 15 residues. With 5 bases removed from V and 3 bases from J, the gap between germline ends came to 16 bases. Germline V lookup: CDR1 SGHTA, CDR2 FQGNSA. CDR3: CASSLRPAADYGYTF. CDR3 bases: TGTGCCAGCAGCCTAAGACCCGCTGCGGACTATGGCTACACCTTC.

V usage is TRBV18 and J usage is TRBJ2-7; 7 bases map to TRBD1. The CDR3 length is 14 residues. Germline V CDR1 and CDR2: KGHSH, LQKENI. V trimming: 8 bases; J trimming: 5 bases; junction bases outside the gene matches: 12. CDR3 nucleotide sequence: TGTGCCAGCGGCTTTACCGGGACAGCCGACGAGCAGTACTTC. Protein product: CASGFTGTADEQYF.

The rearrangement links TRBV5-1 to TRBJ2-5, with D perhaps matching TRBD2 (6 bases). The CDR3 extends over 13 amino acids. V was clipped by 4 bases and J by 4 bases, with 11 bases between them. Per germline, CDR1 SGHRS and CDR2 YFSETQ. The CDR3 reads CASSQGAGETQYF. The CDR3 DNA reads as TGCGCCAGCAGCCAGGGAGCGGGAGAGACCCAGTACTTC.

V gene TRBV25-1 combines with J gene TRBJ1-2; TRBD1 is a possible D gene (6 bases). Trimming pared 2 bases from V and 7 bases from J, leaving 14 bases between. The CDR3 length is 14 residues. Looked up from germline, CDR1 is MGHDK and CDR2 is SYGVNS. The CDR3 protein is CASSEGQPPGGYTF. CDR3 DNA: TGTGCCAGCAGTGAAGGACAGCCCCCGGGTGGCTACACCTTC.

The chain carries TRBV6-5 and TRBJ2-1, with TRBD2 matching 11 bases. The CDR3 runs to 13 residues. Germline trimming cut 10 bases from V and 7 bases from J; bases unmatched to any gene: 6. Germline V gene sequence: CDR1 MNHEY, CDR2 SVGAGI. The CDR3 DNA follows: TGTGCCACCGGACGGACTAGCGGGAATGAGCAGTTCTTC. As protein: CATGRTSGNEQFF.

The chain carries TRBV15 and TRBJ2-3, with 8 bases that match TRBD2. V was pared by 0 bases and J by 1 base, with 9 bases of the junction left unmatched. The germline V gene has CDR1 LNHNV and CDR2 YYDKDF (reference sequence). The CDR3 is 18 residues long. The CDR3 DNA follows: TGTGCCACCAGCAGAGAACGGGGGGGCCCTGGTGGCACAGATACGCAGTATTTT. This translates into CATSRERGGPGGTDTQYF.

The chain joins TRBV7-9 to TRBJ1-2; weak D call: TRBD1 (6 bases). Trimming shortened V by 8 bases and J by 1 base, and 8 bases separated the two germline ends. Germline V gives CDR1 SEHNR, CDR2 FQNEAQ (reference sequence). The CDR3 consists of 12 residues. The CDR3 spells CASRDNNYGYTF. Written as DNA, the CDR3 is TGTGCCAGCCGGGACAATAACTATGGCTACACCTTC.

The sample holds a few counts of this clone. The chain recombines TRBV19 with TRBJ1-5, with TRBD1 matching 7 bases. The germline gives CDR1 LNHDA, CDR2 SQIVND (reference sequence). V shed 7 bases, J shed 2 bases, and the junction held 11 bases outside the gene matches. This CDR3 is 16 amino acids long. The CDR3: CASNSAGGRGNQPQHF. The CDR3 DNA reads as TGTGCCAGTAACAGCGCAGGGGGGCGAGGCAATCAGCCCCAGCATTTT.

This chain uses TRBV15 with TRBJ2-5, with D hard to call. Deletions cut 0 bases from V and 2 bases from J, with 7 bases between. The CDR3 has 14 residues. CDR1 is LNHNV, CDR2 YYDKDF, per germline (reference sequence). CDR3 sequence: CATSRDATQETQYF. CDR3 nucleotides: TGTGCCACCAGCAGAGATGCTACGCAAGAGACCCAGTACTTC. The full variable domain, rest sourced from reference TRBV15 and TRBJ2-5, is DAMVIQNPRYQVTQFGKPVTLSCSQTLNHNVMYWYQQKSSQAPKLLFHYYDKDFNNEADTPDNFQSRRPNTSFCFLDIRSPGLGDTAMYLCATSRDATQETQYFGPGTRLLVL.

This sequence joins TRBV27 and TRBJ2-7; 7 bases match TRBD1. Trimming removed 4 bases from V and 4 bases from J; junction bases left unmatched: 4. From germline, CDR1 is MNHEY and CDR2 SMNVEV (reference sequence). This CDR3 has 13 residues. This chain's CDR3 is CASSYGQEYEQYF. The CDR3 DNA follows: TGTGCCAGCAGTTACGGACAGGAGTACGAGCAGTACTTC.

The chain joins TRBV4-1 to TRBJ2-2, with 11 bases fitting TRBD2. The CDR3 loop spans 17 amino acids. J lost 5 bases, V lost 1 base, and 6 bases had no gene match. Germline assignment: CDR1 MGHRA and CDR2 YSYEKL. The CDR3 is CASSQGGTSGPTGELFF. The DNA for the CDR3 is TGCGCCAGCAGCCAAGGAGGGACTAGCGGTCCGACCGGGGAGCTGTTTTTT.

The rearrangement uses TRBV5-6 and TRBJ1-2, with unresolved D. The CDR3 consists of 16 residues. CDR1 SGHDT and CDR2 YYEEEE come from the germline V gene. Trimming stripped 3 bases from V and 5 bases from J, with 20 bases between. The CDR3 DNA is TGTGCCAGCAGCTCGGGAGGGAGGGCAGATTGGTATGGCTACACCTTC. Encoded protein: CASSSGGRADWYGYTF.

The V call is TRBV7-9, the J call TRBJ2-5; D may be TRBD1 (6 bases). The CDR3 covers 14 residues. V was trimmed by 5 bases and J by 2 bases, leaving 12 bases between them. Per germline, CDR1 SEHNR and CDR2 FQNEAQ (reference sequence). The CDR3 DNA follows: TGTGCCAGCAGCCAACGACAGGAACAAGAGACCCAGTACTTC. Its translation is CASSQRQEQETQYF.

This chain connects TRBV5-4 to TRBJ2-3; 13 bases are shared with TRBD2. Germline CDR1 SGHNT, CDR2 YYREEE (reference sequence). This CDR3 has 16 amino acids. V lost 4 bases to trimming and J lost 5 bases; unmatched junction nucleotides: 7. DNA for the CDR3: TGTGCCAGCAGCGACCCGGGACTAGCGGGATTAGATACGCAGTATTTT. It yields the protein CASSDPGLAGLDTQYF.

The chain joins TRBV2 to TRBJ1-2; TRBD1 matches at 8 bases. The ends lost 2 bases at V and 5 bases at J; junction bases unmatched: 7. The length of the CDR3 is 15 residues. Germline V gene lookup returns CDR1 SNHLY and CDR2 FYNNEI. The CDR3, as DNA: TGTGCCAGCAGTGAAATGGCAGGGGGCGCGTATGGCTACACCTTC. It codes for CASSEMAGGAYGYTF.

Details on this clone: Other DNA sequences in this sample translate to the same CDR3. The J gene is TRBJ2-1, the V gene TRBV7-3; 8 positions agree with TRBD2. J was trimmed by 3 bases and V by 3 bases; bases with no gene match: 1. Germline values: CDR1 SGHTA, CDR2 FQGTGA. This CDR3 comprises 14 residues. The CDR3 DNA is TGTGCCAGCAGCTTGAGCGGGAGCTACAATGAGCAGTTCTTC. It yields the protein CASSLSGSYNEQFF.

This chain joins TRBV30 and TRBJ2-1, with 9 bases fitting TRBD2. The CDR3 length is 14 residues. Germline assignment: CDR1 GTSNPN and CDR2 SVGIG (reference sequence). The V gene end was trimmed by 8 bases and the J gene end by 5 bases; junction bases not matched to a gene: 10. CDR3 sequence reads: CARASGLANNEQFF. DNA for the CDR3: TGTGCCCGGGCGTCCGGACTAGCGAACAATGAGCAGTTCTTC.

Only a few counts were recorded for this clone. One end of the junction fails to match germline, which may point to a read error. The CDR3 DNA follows: TGTGCCAGTAGTATTTTGAGCGGGTTGAGACAGAACTTC. This translates into CASSILSGLRQNF. The chain recombines TRBV19 with TRBJ2-5; D possibly corresponds to TRBD2 (6 bases). Germline V gene lookup returns CDR1 LNHDA and CDR2 SQIVND (reference sequence). The CDR3 loop spans 13 amino acids.

This chain links TRBV4-2 with TRBJ2-5, with TRBD1 matching 8 bases. The CDR3 extends over 17 amino acids. The ends lost 0 bases at V and 4 bases at J; junction bases unmatched: 10. Germline V gene sequence: CDR1 LGHNA, CDR2 YNFKEQ. This CDR3 is CASSQDIPGGASETQYF. DNA of the CDR3: TGTGCCAGCAGCCAAGATATTCCAGGGGGCGCGTCAGAGACCCAGTACTTC.

V is TRBV20-1 and J is TRBJ2-2, with 8 bases identical to TRBD1. The CDR3 sequence is 15 residues long. V shed 3 bases and J 1 base; nucleotides not matched to a gene: 4. Looked up from germline, CDR1 is DFQATT and CDR2 is SNEGSKA (reference sequence). CDR3 sequence (DNA): TGCAGTGCTAGTATAGGGACAGGGAACACCGGGGAGCTGTTTTTT. Protein sequence: CSASIGTGNTGELFF.

The chain couples TRBV20-1 to TRBJ1-2, with D possibly matching TRBD1 (5 bases). The CDR3 is 11 amino acids. With 6 bases removed from V and 5 bases from J, the gap between germline ends came to 10 bases. CDR1 and CDR2 from the germline V gene are DFQATT and SNEGSKA (reference sequence). For the CDR3, the DNA is TGCAGTGCCAGACAGTATTATGGCTACACCTTC. Translating gives CSARQYYGYTF.

CDR3 nucleotide sequence: TGTGCCAGTAGTAAAAAACAGGGGGCCATCAACGAGCAGTACTTC. Translated: CASSKKQGAINEQYF. V gene TRBV19 combines with J gene TRBJ2-7; 9 bases fit TRBD1. Germline V lookup: CDR1 LNHDA, CDR2 SQIVND (reference sequence). This CDR3 has 15 amino acids. Unmatched junction bases numbered 9, after V lost 4 bases and J lost 5 bases.